Below, 15 T cell receptor beta chains from the same sample are listed, as sequenced in a study of identical twins. TCRdb itself ran the 5' RACE reads through MiXCR, one entry per CDR3 protein. The sample records some 630,000 distinct CDR3 sequences, 7.1% being singletons. These data were also reused for a study on yellow fever vaccine responses in identical twins.

Sequencing was performed on PBMCs. These receptors were obtained from a woman between 18 and 29 years old in good health.

This chain links TRBV7-9 with TRBJ1-1; no firm D call. This CDR3 spans 14 amino acids. Trimming shortened V by 1 base and J by 3 bases, and 9 bases separated the two germline ends. The germline V gene has CDR1 SEHNR and CDR2 FQNEAQ (reference sequence). The CDR3 DNA reads TGTGCCAGCAGCTTAGGGTTTGGGGACACTGAAGCTTTCTTT. As protein: CASSLGFGDTEAFF.

This clonotype was recorded a few times. The gene calls are TRBV4-1 and TRBJ2-2, with TRBD2 identical over 10 bases. Germline V gene data show CDR1 as MGHRA and CDR2 as YSYEKL. With V trimmed by 4 bases and J by 9 bases, 8 bases remained unmatched. This CDR3 spans 15 amino acids. This CDR3 is CASSRGTSVLRELFF. Written as DNA, the CDR3 is TGCGCCAGCAGCCGCGGGACTAGCGTTCTTAGGGAGCTGTTTTTT.

V is TRBV18 and J is TRBJ1-1; weak D call: TRBD1 (6 bases). Trimming removed 4 bases at V and 3 bases at J, with 15 bases between. Germline loops: CDR1 KGHSH, CDR2 LQKENI. The CDR3 has 15 residues. CDR3: CASSRRQAEDTEAFF. The CDR3 DNA reads as TGTGCCAGCTCACGGCGACAGGCCGAGGACACTGAAGCTTTCTTT.

This clonotype was found a few times. This sequence joins TRBV15 and TRBJ2-1, with TRBD1 matching 8 bases. The V and J ends lost 1 base and 2 bases, in that order; junction bases with no gene match: 1. In germline, CDR1 is LNHNV, CDR2 YYDKDF (reference sequence). The CDR3 consists of 15 residues. The CDR3 DNA sequence: TGTGCCACCAGCAGAGGGACAGGGCCCTACAATGAGCAGTTCTTC. Translation gives CATSRGTGPYNEQFF.

This clonotype was counted between two and nine times. The V gene is TRBV6-1, the J gene TRBJ2-2; 10 bases agree with TRBD2. The CDR3 extends over 14 amino acids. CDR1 MNHNS and CDR2 SASEGT come from the germline V gene. After removal of 6 bases from V and 5 bases from J, the junction contained 3 bases not matched to a gene. The CDR3 protein is CASSSGGETGELFF. The CDR3 DNA sequence: TGTGCCAGCAGCAGCGGGGGGGAGACCGGGGAGCTGTTTTTT.

This clonotype came up a few times. The rearrangement joins TRBV20-1 to TRBJ2-7; TRBD1 agrees at 8 bases. CDR3 length equals 14 residues. Germline-derived CDR1 and CDR2 are DFQATT and SNEGSKA (reference sequence). V was clipped by 6 bases and J by 3 bases; unmatched bases: 10. This CDR3 reads CSASTPGGDYEQYV. The CDR3 nucleotides read TGCAGTGCCTCAACCCCAGGGGGCGACTACGAGCAGTACGTC.

This clonotype was seen more than once but under ten times. The rearrangement uses TRBV4-1 and TRBJ2-7, with 7 bases lining up with TRBD1. From germline, CDR1 is MGHRA and CDR2 YSYEKL. The CDR3 contains 15 residues. Trimming cost V 2 bases and J 3 bases; bases outside gene matches: 7. This CDR3 reads CASSQTSGTDYEQYV. The CDR3 nucleotides are TGCGCCAGCAGCCAAACCTCGGGGACAGACTACGAGCAGTACGTC.

This clonotype was seen only a few times. This chain links TRBV5-1 with TRBJ2-1, with TRBD2 matching 13 bases. The V segment lost 5 bases and the J segment 10 bases; nucleotides outside the gene matches: 12. The CDR3 extends over 16 amino acids. The germline CDR1 and CDR2 sequences are SGHRS and YFSETQ. In nucleotides, the CDR3 is TGCGCCAGCAGTGGGACCTGGACTAGCGGGAGTCAAGAGCAGTTCTTC. This gives the protein CASSGTWTSGSQEQFF.

Ten or more counts support this clonotype. V and J are TRBV5-1 and TRBJ2-3; D unclear. The CDR3 is 14 amino acids. Germline values: CDR1 SGHRS, CDR2 YFSETQ. The V gene lost 4 bases and the J gene lost 1 base, with 10 bases spanning the gap. The CDR3 loop is CASSLLSRTDTQYF. The CDR3, as DNA: TGCGCCAGCAGCCTCCTAAGTCGCACAGATACGCAGTATTTT.

This sequence joins TRBV25-1 and TRBJ2-1; no firm D call. Germline V CDR1 and CDR2: MGHDK, SYGVNS. The CDR3 length is 13 residues. Trimming left V 7 bases short and J 4 bases short, with 11 bases between. The CDR3 here is CASTGANYNEQFF. CDR3 nucleotides: TGTGCCAGCACGGGTGCAAATTACAATGAGCAGTTCTTC.

This clonotype was picked up a small number of times. The chain couples TRBV12-3 or TRBV12-4 to TRBJ1-1, with D possibly being TRBD1 (6 bases). V was cut by 2 bases and J by 3 bases, with 22 bases left in between. The CDR3 totals 18 residues. The CDR3 spells CASSLLGQWGRKDTEAFF. CDR3 DNA sequence: TGTGCCAGCAGTTTACTAGGTCAGTGGGGGCGGAAGGACACTGAAGCTTTCTTT.

This clonotype was picked up a small number of times. This CDR3 reads CSVKEYNEQFF. CDR3 in DNA: TGCAGCGTCAAAGAGTACAATGAGCAGTTCTTC. The chain combines TRBV29-1 with TRBJ2-1; D ambiguous. This CDR3 is 11 amino acids long. Germline V gives CDR1 SQVTM, CDR2 ANQGSEA. The V gene lost 6 bases and the J gene lost 4 bases, with 7 bases spanning the gap.

The rearrangement uses TRBV3-1 and TRBJ2-1, with 12 bases that match TRBD2. V shed 4 bases and J 8 bases; nucleotides not matched to a gene: 6. Per germline, CDR1 LGHDT and CDR2 YNNKEL (reference sequence). This CDR3 spans 15 amino acids. The DNA of the CDR3 is TGTGCCAGCAGCCCTAGCGGGAGGGAATTCCATGAGCAGTTCTTC. It yields the protein CASSPSGREFHEQFF.

As regards this clonotype: A read error may produce the germline difference seen at one junction end. The chain recombines TRBV3-1 with TRBJ2-6; 10 positions agree with TRBD1. Germline lookup yields CDR1 LGHDT and CDR2 YNNKEL (reference sequence). The CDR3 sequence is 18 residues long. The CDR3 is CACSQHDRGRLGANVLTF. CDR3 bases: TGTGCCTGCAGCCAACATGACAGGGGGCGCCTTGGGGCCAACGTCCTGACTTTC.

The J gene is TRBJ2-3, the V gene TRBV20-1; the D is unclear. Germline CDR1 and CDR2: DFQATT and SNEGSKA (reference sequence). V was trimmed by 4 bases and J by 0 bases, leaving 5 bases between them. This CDR3 region has 12 residues. The CDR3 DNA reads as TGCAGTGCTACTCCGAGCACAGATACGCAGTATTTT. This translates into CSATPSTDTQYF.